This T cell receptor beta chain was sequenced for a study of cytomegalovirus exposure and HLA in healthy donors. Primers included in the PCR were 60 Vbeta and 13 Jbeta primers. Repertoires were generated with immunoSEQ multiplex PCR, while TCRdb's copy carries only in-frame clones and drops some. The sample records 150,000 to 200,000 clones, around 80% being singletons. Points on this clone: The antigen remains unidentified.

Overall study findings and caveats: In a later analysis, at a false discovery rate of 0.05, approximately 16,000 TCR beta sequences matched HLA alleles. Previous analysis showed most TCR beta V segments were productive about 90% or about 30% of the time.

Germline V CDR1 and CDR2: SQVTM, ANQGSEA. V was clipped by 3 bases and J by 2 bases; unmatched bases: 12. The CDR3 is 16 amino acids. Sequenced sample: PBMCs. The TCR was taken from a man aged 35 to 55 in good health and CMV-seronegative. V is TRBV29-1 and J is TRBJ2-7; 8 positions agree with TRBD2. The CDR3 region is CSVESGGGGSAYEQYF. CDR3 nucleotide sequence: TGCAGCGTTGAGAGCGGAGGCGGGGGGTCGGCCTACGAGCAGTACTTC.